This T cell receptor (beta chain) was recovered during a study of cytomegalovirus exposure and HLA in healthy donors. The study, taken as a whole, reports: Productive rates of about 87% or about 30% were seen for most TCR beta V segments in an earlier analysis. Relative to the approximately 670-donor mean, N-insertions were reportedly fewer in an Asian-associated ancestry cluster in a later analysis.

The V end lost 6 bases, the J end lost 3 bases, and 11 bases lay between the germline ends. Germline assignment: CDR1 SNHLY and CDR2 FYNNEI. The CDR3 is 13 residues long. This cohort consisted of healthy bone marrow donors. On this clone itself: Its antigen remains unknown.

Amplification used 60 Vbeta primers and 13 Jbeta primers. Clones were read by immunoSEQ multiplex PCR, and TCRdb kept only the in-frame ones, dropping some. The sample contains about 130,000 clones, around 73% of which appear only once. The chain uses TRBV2 and TRBJ2-5; D is uncertain. This sequence originates from a man younger than 40 in good health and CMV-seropositive. Sequencing was carried out using PBMCs. CDR3 bases: TGTGCCAGCAGCGCGGAGTGGAAAGAGACCCAGTACTTC. Translated, it gives CASSAEWKETQYF.